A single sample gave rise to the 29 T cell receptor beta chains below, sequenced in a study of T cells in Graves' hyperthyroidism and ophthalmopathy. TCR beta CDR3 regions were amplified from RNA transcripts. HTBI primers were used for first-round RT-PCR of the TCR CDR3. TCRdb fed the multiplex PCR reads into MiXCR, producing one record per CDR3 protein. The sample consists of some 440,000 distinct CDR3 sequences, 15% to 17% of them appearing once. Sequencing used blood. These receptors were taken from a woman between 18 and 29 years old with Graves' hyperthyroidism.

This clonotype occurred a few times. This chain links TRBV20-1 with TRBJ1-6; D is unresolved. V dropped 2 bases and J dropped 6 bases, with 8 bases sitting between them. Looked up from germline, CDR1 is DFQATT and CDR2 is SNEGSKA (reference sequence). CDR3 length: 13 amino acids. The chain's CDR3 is CSARPFGNSPLHF. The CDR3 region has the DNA TGCAGTGCTAGACCGTTTGGTAATTCACCCCTCCACTTT.

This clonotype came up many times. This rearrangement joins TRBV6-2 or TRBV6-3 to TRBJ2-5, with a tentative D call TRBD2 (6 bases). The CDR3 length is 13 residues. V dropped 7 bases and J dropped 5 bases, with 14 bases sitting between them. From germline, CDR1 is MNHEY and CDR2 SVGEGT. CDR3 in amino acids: CASKVPGRETQYF. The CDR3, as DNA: TGTGCCAGCAAGGTGCCGGGGAGGGAGACCCAGTACTTC.

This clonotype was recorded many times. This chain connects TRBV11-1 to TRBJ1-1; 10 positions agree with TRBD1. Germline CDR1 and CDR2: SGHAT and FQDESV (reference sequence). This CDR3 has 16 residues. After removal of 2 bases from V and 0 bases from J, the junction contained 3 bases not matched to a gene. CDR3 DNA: TGTGCCAGCAGCTTACCGGGACAGGGGTTGAACACTGAAGCTTTCTTT. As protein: CASSLPGQGLNTEAFF.

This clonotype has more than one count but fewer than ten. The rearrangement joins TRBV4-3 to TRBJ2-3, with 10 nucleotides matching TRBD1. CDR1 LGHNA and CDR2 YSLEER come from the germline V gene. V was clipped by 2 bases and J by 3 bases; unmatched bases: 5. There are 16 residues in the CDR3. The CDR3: CASSQRGQGMTDTQYF. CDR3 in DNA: TGCGCCAGCAGCCAAAGGGGACAGGGGATGACAGATACGCAGTATTTT.

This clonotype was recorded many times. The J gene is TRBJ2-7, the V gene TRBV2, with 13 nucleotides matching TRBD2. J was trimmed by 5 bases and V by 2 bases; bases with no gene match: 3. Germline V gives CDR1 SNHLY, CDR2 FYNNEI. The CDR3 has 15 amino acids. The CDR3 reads CASSEFGLAGDEQYF. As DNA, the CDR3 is TGTGCCAGCAGTGAATTCGGACTAGCGGGAGACGAGCAGTACTTC.

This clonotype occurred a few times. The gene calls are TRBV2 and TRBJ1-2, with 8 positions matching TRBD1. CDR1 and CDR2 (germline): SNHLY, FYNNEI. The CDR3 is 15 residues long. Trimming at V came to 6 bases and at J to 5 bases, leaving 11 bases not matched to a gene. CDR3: CASRGQDRVKYGYTF. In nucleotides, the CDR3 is TGTGCCAGCAGAGGTCAGGACAGGGTGAAATATGGCTACACCTTC.

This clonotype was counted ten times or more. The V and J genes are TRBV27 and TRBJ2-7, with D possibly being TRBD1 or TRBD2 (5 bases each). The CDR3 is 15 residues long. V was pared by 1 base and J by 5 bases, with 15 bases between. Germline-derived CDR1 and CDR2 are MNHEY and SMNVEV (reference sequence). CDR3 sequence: CASSLLGVRGHEQYF. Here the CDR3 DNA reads TGTGCCAGCAGTTTATTGGGGGTCAGAGGCCACGAGCAGTACTTC.

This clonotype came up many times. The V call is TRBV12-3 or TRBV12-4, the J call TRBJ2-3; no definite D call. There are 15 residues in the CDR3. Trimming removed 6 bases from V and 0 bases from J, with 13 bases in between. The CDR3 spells CASRRRTLSTDTQYF. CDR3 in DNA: TGTGCCAGCAGGCGGCGAACGTTAAGCACAGATACGCAGTATTTT.

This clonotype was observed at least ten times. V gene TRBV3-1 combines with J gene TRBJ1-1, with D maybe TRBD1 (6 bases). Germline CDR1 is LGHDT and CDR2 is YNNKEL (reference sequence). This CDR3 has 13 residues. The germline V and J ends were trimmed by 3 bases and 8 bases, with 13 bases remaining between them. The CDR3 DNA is TGTGCCAGCAGCCAGGGAGGGACATCCGAAGCTTTCTTT. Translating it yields CASSQGGTSEAFF.

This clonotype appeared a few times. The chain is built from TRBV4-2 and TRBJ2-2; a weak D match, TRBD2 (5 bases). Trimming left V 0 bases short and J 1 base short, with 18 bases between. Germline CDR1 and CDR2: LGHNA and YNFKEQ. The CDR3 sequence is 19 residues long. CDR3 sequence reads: CASSQEVAASSQNTGELFF. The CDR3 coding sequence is TGTGCCAGCAGCCAAGAAGTGGCGGCTAGCTCACAGAACACCGGGGAGCTGTTTTTT.

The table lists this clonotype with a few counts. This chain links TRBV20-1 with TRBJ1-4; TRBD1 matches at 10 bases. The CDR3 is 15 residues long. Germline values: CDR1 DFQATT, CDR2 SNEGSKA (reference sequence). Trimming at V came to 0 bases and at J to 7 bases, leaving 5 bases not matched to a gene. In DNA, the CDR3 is TGCAGTGCTAGAGAGCGACAGGGGGCAGGTGAAAAACTGTTTTTT. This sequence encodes CSARERQGAGEKLFF.

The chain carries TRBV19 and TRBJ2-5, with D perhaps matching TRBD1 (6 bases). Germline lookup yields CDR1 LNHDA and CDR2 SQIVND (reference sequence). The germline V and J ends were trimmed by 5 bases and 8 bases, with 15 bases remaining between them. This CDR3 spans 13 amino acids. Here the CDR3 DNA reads TGTGCCAGTAGTGTCGGGACACACGAAACCCAGTACTTC. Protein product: CASSVGTHETQYF.

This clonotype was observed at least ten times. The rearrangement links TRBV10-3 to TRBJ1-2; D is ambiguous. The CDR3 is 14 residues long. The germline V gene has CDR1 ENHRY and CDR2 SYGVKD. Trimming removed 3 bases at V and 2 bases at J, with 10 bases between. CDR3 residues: CAISDIGKNYGYTF. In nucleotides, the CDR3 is TGTGCCATCAGTGATATCGGGAAGAACTATGGCTACACCTTC.

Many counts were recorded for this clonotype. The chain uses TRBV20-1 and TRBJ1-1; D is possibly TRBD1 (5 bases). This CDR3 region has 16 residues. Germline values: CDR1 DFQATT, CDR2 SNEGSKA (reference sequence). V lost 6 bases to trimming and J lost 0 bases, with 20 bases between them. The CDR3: CSAKGAGRGMNTEAFF. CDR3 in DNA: TGCAGTGCCAAAGGGGCAGGGCGGGGAATGAACACTGAAGCTTTCTTT.

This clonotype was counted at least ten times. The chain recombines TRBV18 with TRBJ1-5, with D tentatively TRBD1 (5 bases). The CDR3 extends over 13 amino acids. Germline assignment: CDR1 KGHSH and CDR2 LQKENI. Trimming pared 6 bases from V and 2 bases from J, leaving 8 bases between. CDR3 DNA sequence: TGTGCCAGCTCGGGGCCGGGCAATCAGCCCCAGCATTTT. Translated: CASSGPGNQPQHF. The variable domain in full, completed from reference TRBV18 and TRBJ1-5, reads NAGVMQNPRHLVRRRGQEARLRCSPMKGHSHVYWYRQLPEEGLKFMVYLQKENIIDESGMPKERFSAEFPKEGPSILRIQQVVRGDSAAYFCASSGPGNQPQHFGDGTRLSIL.

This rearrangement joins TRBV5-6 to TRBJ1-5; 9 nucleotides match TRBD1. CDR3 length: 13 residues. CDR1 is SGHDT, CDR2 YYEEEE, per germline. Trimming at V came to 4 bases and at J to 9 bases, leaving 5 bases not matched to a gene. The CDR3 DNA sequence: TGTGCCAGCAGCCTCGGACAGGGGTCGCCCCAGCATTTT. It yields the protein CASSLGQGSPQHF.

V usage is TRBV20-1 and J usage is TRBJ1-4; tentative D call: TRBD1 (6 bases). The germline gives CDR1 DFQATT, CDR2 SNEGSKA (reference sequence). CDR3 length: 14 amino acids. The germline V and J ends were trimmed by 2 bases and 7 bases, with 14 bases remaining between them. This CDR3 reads CSARPAGEIEKLFF. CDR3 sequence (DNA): TGCAGTGCTAGACCTGCAGGGGAAATTGAAAAACTGTTTTTT.

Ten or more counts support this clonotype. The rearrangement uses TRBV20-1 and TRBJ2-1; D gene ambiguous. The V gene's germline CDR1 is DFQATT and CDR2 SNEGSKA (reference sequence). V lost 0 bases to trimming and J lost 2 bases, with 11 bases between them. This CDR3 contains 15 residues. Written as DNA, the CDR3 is TGCAGTGCTAGAGATCTTGGCGCAACCTACAATGAGCAGTTCTTC. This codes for CSARDLGATYNEQFF.

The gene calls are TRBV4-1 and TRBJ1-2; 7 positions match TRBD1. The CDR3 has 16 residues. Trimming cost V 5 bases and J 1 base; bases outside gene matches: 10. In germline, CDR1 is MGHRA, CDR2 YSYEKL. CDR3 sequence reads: CASSFITGADNYGYTF. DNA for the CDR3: TGCGCCAGCAGCTTCATCACAGGGGCTGATAACTATGGCTACACCTTC.

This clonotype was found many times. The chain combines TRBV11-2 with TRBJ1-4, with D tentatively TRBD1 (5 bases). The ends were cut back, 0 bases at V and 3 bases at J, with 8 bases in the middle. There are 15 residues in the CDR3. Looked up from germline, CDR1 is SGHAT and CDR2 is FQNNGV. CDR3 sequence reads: CASSLEGQANEKLFF. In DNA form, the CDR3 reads TGTGCCAGCAGCTTAGAGGGGCAGGCTAATGAAAAACTGTTTTTT.

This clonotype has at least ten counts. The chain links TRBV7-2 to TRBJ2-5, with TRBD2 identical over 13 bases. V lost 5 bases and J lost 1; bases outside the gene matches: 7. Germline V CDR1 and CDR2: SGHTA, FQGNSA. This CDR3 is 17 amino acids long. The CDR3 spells CASSRVRTSGSQETQYF. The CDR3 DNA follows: TGTGCCAGCAGCCGAGTACGGACTAGCGGGAGCCAAGAGACCCAGTACTTC.

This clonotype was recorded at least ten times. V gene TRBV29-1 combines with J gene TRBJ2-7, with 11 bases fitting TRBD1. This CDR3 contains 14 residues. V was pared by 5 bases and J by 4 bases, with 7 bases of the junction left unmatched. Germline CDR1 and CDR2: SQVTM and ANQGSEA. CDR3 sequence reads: CSVRPGQGDYEQYF. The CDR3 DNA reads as TGCAGCGTTCGCCCGGGACAGGGGGATTACGAGCAGTACTTC.

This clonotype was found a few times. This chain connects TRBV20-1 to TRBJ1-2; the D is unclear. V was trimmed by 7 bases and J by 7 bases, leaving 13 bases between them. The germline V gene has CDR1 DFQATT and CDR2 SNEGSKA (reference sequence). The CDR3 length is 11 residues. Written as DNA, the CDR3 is TGCAGTGTAAACGCTTTTGGTGGCTACACCTTC. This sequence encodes CSVNAFGGYTF.

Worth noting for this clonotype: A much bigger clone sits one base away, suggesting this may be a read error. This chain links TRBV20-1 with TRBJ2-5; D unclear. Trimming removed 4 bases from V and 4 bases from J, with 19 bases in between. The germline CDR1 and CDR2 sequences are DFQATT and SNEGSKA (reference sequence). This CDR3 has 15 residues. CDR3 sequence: CSATVARGDSETQYF. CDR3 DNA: TGCAGTGCTACGGTCGCCAGAGGAGATTCAGAGACCCAGTACTTC.

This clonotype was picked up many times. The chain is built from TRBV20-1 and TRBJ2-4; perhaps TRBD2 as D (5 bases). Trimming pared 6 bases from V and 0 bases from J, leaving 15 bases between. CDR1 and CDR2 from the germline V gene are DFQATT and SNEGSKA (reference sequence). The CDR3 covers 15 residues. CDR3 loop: CSAPPEDLAKNIQYF. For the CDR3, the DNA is TGCAGTGCCCCTCCGGAGGATTTAGCCAAAAACATTCAGTACTTC.

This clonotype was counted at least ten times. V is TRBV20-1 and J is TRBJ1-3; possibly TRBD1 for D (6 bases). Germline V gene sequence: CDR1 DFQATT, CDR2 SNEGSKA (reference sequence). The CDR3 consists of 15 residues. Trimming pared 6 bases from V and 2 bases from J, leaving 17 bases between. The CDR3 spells CSAPPGGQTGNTIYF. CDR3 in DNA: TGCAGTGCCCCCCCAGGAGGACAGACTGGAAACACCATATATTTT.

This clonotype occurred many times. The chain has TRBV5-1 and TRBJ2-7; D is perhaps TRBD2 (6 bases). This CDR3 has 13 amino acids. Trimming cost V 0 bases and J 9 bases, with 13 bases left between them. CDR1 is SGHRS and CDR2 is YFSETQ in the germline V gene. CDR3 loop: CASSLEPISGQYF. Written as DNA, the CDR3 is TGCGCCAGCAGCTTGGAGCCGATTAGCGGGCAGTACTTC. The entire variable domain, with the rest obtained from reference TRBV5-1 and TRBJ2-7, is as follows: KAGVTQTPRYLIKTRGQQVTLSCSPISGHRSVSWYQQTPGQGLQFLFEYFSETQRNKGNFPGRFSGRQFSNSRSEMNVSTLELGDSALYLCASSLEPISGQYFGPGTRLTVT.

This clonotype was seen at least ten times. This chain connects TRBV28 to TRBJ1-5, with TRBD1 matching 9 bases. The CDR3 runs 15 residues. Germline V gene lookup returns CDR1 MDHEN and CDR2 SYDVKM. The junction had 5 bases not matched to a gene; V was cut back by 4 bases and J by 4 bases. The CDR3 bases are TGTGCCAGCAGTTGGGGACAGGGTGGAAATCAGCCCCAGCATTTT. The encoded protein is CASSWGQGGNQPQHF.

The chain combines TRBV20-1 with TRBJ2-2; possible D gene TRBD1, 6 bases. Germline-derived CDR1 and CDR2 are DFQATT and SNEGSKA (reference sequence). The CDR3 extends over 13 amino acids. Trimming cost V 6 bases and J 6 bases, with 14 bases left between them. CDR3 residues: CSADRTGSGELFF. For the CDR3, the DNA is TGCAGTGCGGACCGTACAGGGTCCGGGGAGCTGTTTTTT.